This TCR beta chain was recorded in a study of immune characterization of retroperitoneal liposarcoma. In germline, CDR1 is MNHNS, CDR2 SASEGT. This CDR3 has 16 amino acids. V trimming: 4 bases; J trimming: 3 bases; junction bases outside the gene matches: 8. One entry per CDR3 protein results from TCRdb running MiXCR on the PCR reads. This sample has under 2,500 distinct CDR3 sequences, with 40% to 55% found just once. V and J are TRBV6-1 and TRBJ2-3; 9 nucleotides align to TRBD1. Sequences were obtained from tumor tissue. The sequence derives from a female donor with retroperitoneal liposarcoma. CDR3 amino acids: CASSVIPGTGTDTQYF. The CDR3 DNA reads as TGTGCCAGCAGTGTTATACCCGGGACAGGGACAGATACGCAGTATTTT.